These 2 T cell receptor beta chains were all obtained from the same sample, sequenced in a study of blood T cells in healthy people across ages. A second PCR, run for about 7 to 11 cycles, used a sample-barcoded 5' primer plus a J-beta primer mix. TCRdb re-analysed the 5' RACE reads in MiXCR, keeping a single row per CDR3 protein. The data show about 680,000 distinct CDR3 sequences, 45% to 50% seen once. The sample taken for sequencing was blood. The receptors derive from a woman aged 55-70 years in good health.

This clonotype was observed once. This chain connects TRBV28 to TRBJ1-2; D gene uncertain. The germline CDR1 and CDR2 sequences are MDHEN and SYDVKM. This CDR3 is built from 13 residues. Deletions cut 5 bases from V and 3 bases from J, with 10 bases between. The CDR3 protein is CASSRPGYYGYTF. Here the CDR3 DNA reads TGTGCCAGCAGTCGGCCGGGGTACTATGGCTACACCTTC.

This clonotype was recorded many times. The rearrangement joins TRBV3-1 to TRBJ2-1; 7 nucleotides agree with TRBD1. V was clipped by 0 bases and J by 7 bases; unmatched bases: 15. Germline V gives CDR1 LGHDT, CDR2 YNNKEL (reference sequence). This CDR3 is 18 amino acids long. The CDR3 bases are TGTGCCAGCAGCCAAGAGTCGAGTCAGGGACAGAGAGTAAATGAGCAGTTCTTC. It is translated as CASSQESSQGQRVNEQFF.